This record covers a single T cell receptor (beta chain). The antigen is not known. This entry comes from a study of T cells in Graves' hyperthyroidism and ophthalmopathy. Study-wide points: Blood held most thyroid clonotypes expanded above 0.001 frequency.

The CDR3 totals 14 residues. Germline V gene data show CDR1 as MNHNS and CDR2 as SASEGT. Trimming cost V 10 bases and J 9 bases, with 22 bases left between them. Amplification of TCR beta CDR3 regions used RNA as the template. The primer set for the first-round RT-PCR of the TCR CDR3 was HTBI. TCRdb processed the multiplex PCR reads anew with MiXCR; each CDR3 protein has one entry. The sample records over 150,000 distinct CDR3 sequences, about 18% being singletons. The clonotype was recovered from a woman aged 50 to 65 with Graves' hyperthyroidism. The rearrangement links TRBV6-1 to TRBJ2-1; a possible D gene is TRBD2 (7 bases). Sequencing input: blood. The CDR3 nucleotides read TGTGCCACAACACCGGGGGGCGGGCAAATTGAGCAGTTCTTC. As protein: CATTPGGGQIEQFF.